The present TCR beta chain was sequenced within a study of T cells in Graves' hyperthyroidism and ophthalmopathy. Between the trimmed V and J ends, which lost 5 bases and 9 bases, there was a span of 20 bases. In germline, CDR1 is DFQATT, CDR2 SNEGSKA (reference sequence). This CDR3 comprises 14 residues. Amplification of TCR beta CDR3 regions used RNA as the template. The HTBI primer set was used in a first-round RT-PCR of the TCR CDR3. TCRdb processed the multiplex PCR reads anew with MiXCR; each CDR3 protein has one entry. This table has over 700,000 distinct CDR3 sequences, 18% appearing once. With regard to this clonotype: Its antigen is unknown.

PBMCs were derived from around 10 ml fresh peripheral blood. Study-level results: Most clonotypes expanded in thyroid above 0.001 were likewise present in blood. Ophthalmopathy could be told apart from stable hyperthyroidism with a 13 V-J model.

Sequences were obtained from blood. This chain uses TRBV20-1 with TRBJ1-5; perhaps TRBD1 as D (6 bases). The receptor was derived from a woman aged 45 to 65 with Graves' hyperthyroidism that later progressed to Graves' ophthalmopathy. The CDR3 here is CSARPDSRIRPQHF. CDR3 sequence (DNA): TGCAGTGCTCGACCGGACAGCCGGATTAGGCCCCAGCATTTT.